One sample yielded the 22 T cell receptor beta chains listed below, sequenced in a study of blood T cell repertoires in COVID-19. Here immunoSEQ multiplex PCR was the method, and the copy in TCRdb shows in-frame clones only, minus some. The sample comprises about 260,000 clones, roughly 88% of which are singletons, and 2% to 2.5% rests with the top ten. Sample: PBMCs or T cells enriched from blood (not recorded which). These receptors all stem from a woman aged 50 to 60 who had recovered from COVID-19.

The J gene is TRBJ2-1, the V gene TRBV5-1, with 8 bases fitting TRBD1. Per germline, CDR1 SGHRS and CDR2 YFSETQ. V gave up 0 bases and J gave up 4 bases; unmatched junction bases: 3. This CDR3 has 15 amino acids. DNA of the CDR3: TGCGCCAGCAGCTTGGAGGGACAGGATTACAATGAGCAGTTCTTC. Protein product: CASSLEGQDYNEQFF.

The rearrangement uses TRBV14 and TRBJ1-1; D is unresolved. The germline gives CDR1 SGHDN, CDR2 FVKESK. The V end lost 2 bases, the J end lost 1 base, and 11 bases lay between the germline ends. CDR3 length: 15 residues. This CDR3 is CASSQQSTANTEAFF. The CDR3 nucleotides read TGTGCCAGCAGCCAACAATCTACAGCGAACACTGAAGCTTTCTTT.

The chain carries TRBV5-4 and TRBJ1-2; possibly TRBD1 for D (6 bases). This CDR3 spans 15 amino acids. Germline V gene lookup returns CDR1 SGHNT and CDR2 YYREEE (reference sequence). V lost 4 bases to trimming and J lost 3 bases, with 16 bases between them. The DNA for the CDR3 is TGTGCCAGCAGCCATATACAGGGATCGGACTATGGCTACACCTTC. This gives the protein CASSHIQGSDYGYTF.

The chain recombines TRBV2 with TRBJ2-7, with 13 bases aligning to TRBD2. V was clipped by 6 bases and J by 6 bases; unmatched bases: 8. This CDR3 has 15 amino acids. Per germline, CDR1 SNHLY and CDR2 FYNNEI. The CDR3 bases are TGTGCCAGCAGGTTTCGTTGGACTAGCGGGAGCGAGCAGTACTTC. Its translation is CASRFRWTSGSEQYF.

This chain connects TRBV24-1 to TRBJ2-5; TRBD1 matches 7 bases. After removal of 10 bases from V and 3 bases from J, the junction contained 7 bases not matched to a gene. Germline assignment: CDR1 KGHDR and CDR2 SFDVKD. The CDR3 totals 13 residues. CDR3 sequence reads: CATPRGLEETQYF. The CDR3 DNA reads as TGTGCCACGCCTAGGGGGCTGGAAGAGACCCAGTACTTC.

This chain connects TRBV4-3 to TRBJ2-7, with TRBD2 identical over 9 bases. The V segment lost 0 bases and the J segment 5 bases; nucleotides outside the gene matches: 5. The germline CDR1 and CDR2 sequences are LGHNA and YSLEER. The CDR3 extends over 15 amino acids. The DNA for the CDR3 is TGCGCCAGCAGCCAAGATCGGCTAGCGGGGAACGAGCAGTACTTC. It is translated as CASSQDRLAGNEQYF.

Only one count was recorded for this clone. The chain has TRBV2 and TRBJ1-2; TRBD1 matches at 7 bases. After removal of 9 bases from V and 0 bases from J, the junction contained 4 bases not matched to a gene. The CDR3 totals 13 residues. Germline CDR1 reads SNHLY; CDR2 reads FYNNEI. CDR3 DNA: TGTGCCAGTTCCGGGACAGCTAACTATGGCTACACCTTC. Residues: CASSGTANYGYTF.

The rearrangement joins TRBV19 to TRBJ1-1; D possibly corresponds to TRBD1 (5 bases). The germline V gene encodes CDR1 LNHDA and CDR2 SQIVND (reference sequence). The CDR3 has 15 residues. V was shortened by 5 bases and J by 6 bases, with 19 bases between the two germline ends. CDR3 sequence: CASSRFKGKGAEAFF. CDR3 nucleotides: TGTGCCAGTAGTCGATTTAAGGGCAAAGGGGCTGAAGCTTTCTTT.

The chain carries TRBV27 and TRBJ2-3; perhaps TRBD2 as D (5 bases). The CDR3 length is 14 residues. Per the germline V gene, CDR1 is MNHEY and CDR2 is SMNVEV (reference sequence). V was pared by 0 bases and J by 4 bases, with 8 bases between. The CDR3 DNA reads as TGTGCCAGCAGTTTATCAGAGGGTCCAGATACGCAGTATTTT. Translating it yields CASSLSEGPDTQYF.

The chain links TRBV7-9 to TRBJ1-5, with D hard to call. The V end lost 8 bases, the J end lost 7 bases, and 15 bases lay between the germline ends. Germline CDR1 is SEHNR and CDR2 is FQNEAQ (reference sequence). The CDR3 loop spans 13 amino acids. DNA of the CDR3: TGTGCCAGCGGGTGGGCCCTGGTCCAGCCCCAGCATTTT. This translates into CASGWALVQPQHF.

This chain uses TRBV2 with TRBJ1-2; perhaps TRBD1 as D (6 bases). Germline V lookup: CDR1 SNHLY, CDR2 FYNNEI. The CDR3 covers 14 residues. The V gene lost 5 bases and the J gene lost 8 bases, with 18 bases spanning the gap. Here the CDR3 DNA reads TGTGCCAGCAGTACCGGCAACAGGGTCAGCGGCTACACCTTC. Encoded protein: CASSTGNRVSGYTF. The full variable domain, with the rest looked up from reference TRBV2 and TRBJ1-2, is EPEVTQTPSHQVTQMGQEVILRCVPISNHLYFYWYRQILGQKVEFLVSFYNNEISEKSEIFDDQFSVERPDGSNFTLKIRSTKLEDSAMYFCASSTGNRVSGYTFGSGTRLTVV.

V usage is TRBV20-1 and J usage is TRBJ2-1; tentative D call: TRBD1 (6 bases). The CDR3 covers 11 residues. V was shortened by 2 bases and J by 10 bases, with 9 bases between the two germline ends. In germline, CDR1 is DFQATT, CDR2 SNEGSKA (reference sequence). CDR3 loop: CSARTQGEQFF. CDR3 nucleotide sequence: TGCAGTGCTAGAACTCAGGGGGAGCAGTTCTTC.

This CDR3 is CASSQGRETQYF. DNA for the CDR3: TGCGCCAGCAGCCAAGGTAGAGAGACCCAGTACTTC. The V gene is TRBV4-3, the J gene TRBJ2-5, with unresolved D. Trimming stripped 1 base from V and 4 bases from J, with 4 bases between. Germline CDR1 LGHNA, CDR2 YSLEER. CDR3 size: 12 residues.

This clone appeared a single time. The genes are TRBV5-4 and TRBJ2-2; TRBD1 might be the D (5 bases). The ends were cut back, 3 bases at V and 7 bases at J, with 16 bases in the middle. This CDR3 is built from 15 residues. Germline CDR1 is SGHNT and CDR2 is YYREEE (reference sequence). CDR3 sequence (DNA): TGTGCCAGCAGCTCGAACCGCCAGGGCTTCGGGGAGCTGTTTTTT. Translation gives CASSSNRQGFGELFF.

This chain uses TRBV5-1 with TRBJ1-2, with 8 bases identical to TRBD1. After removal of 3 bases from V and 0 bases from J, the junction contained 10 bases not matched to a gene. CDR1 and CDR2 from the germline V gene are SGHRS and YFSETQ. CDR3 length equals 17 residues. This CDR3 reads CASSSGQANRPNYGYTF. The CDR3 DNA sequence: TGCGCCAGCAGCTCGGGACAGGCAAATAGACCTAACTATGGCTACACCTTC.

This chain connects TRBV19 to TRBJ2-5; perhaps TRBD1 as D (6 bases). Per germline, CDR1 LNHDA and CDR2 SQIVND (reference sequence). V lost 3 bases, J lost 3 bases, and 8 bases lay in between. The CDR3 consists of 13 residues. CDR3 in DNA: TGTGCCAGTAGTATCGACAGGAAAGAGACCCAGTACTTC. Translated: CASSIDRKETQYF.

This chain uses TRBV18 with TRBJ2-7, with TRBD1 identical over 8 bases. CDR1 and CDR2 (germline): KGHSH, LQKENI. The CDR3 contains 13 residues. V gave up 5 bases and J gave up 4 bases; unmatched junction bases: 4. CDR3 sequence: CASSTGQVYEQYF. In nucleotides, the CDR3 is TGTGCCAGCTCAACGGGACAGGTATACGAGCAGTACTTC.

This clone came up once. The V call is TRBV5-1, the J call TRBJ1-2, with 9 bases fitting TRBD1. Germline CDR1 is SGHRS and CDR2 is YFSETQ. Trimming removed 0 bases from V and 6 bases from J; junction bases left unmatched: 6. The length of the CDR3 is 15 residues. The CDR3: CASSLDLRTGDGYTF. The CDR3, as DNA: TGCGCCAGCAGCTTGGATCTCAGGACAGGGGATGGCTACACCTTC.

The chain combines TRBV7-2 with TRBJ1-5, with 7 bases that match TRBD1. V gave up 5 bases and J gave up 7 bases; unmatched junction bases: 17. Germline V CDR1 and CDR2: SGHTA, FQGNSA. The CDR3 length is 17 residues. The DNA for the CDR3 is TGTGCCAGCAGCCCTCGACCCGACAGGGTAGGGCACCAGCCCCAGCATTTT. Its translation: CASSPRPDRVGHQPQHF. Supplemented by reference TRBV7-2 and TRBJ1-5, the full variable domain reads GAGVSQSPSNKVTEKGKDVELRCDPISGHTALYWYRQSLGQGLEFLIYFQGNSAPDKSGLPSDRFSAERTGGSVSTLTIQRTQQEDSAVYLCASSPRPDRVGHQPQHFGDGTRLSIL.

The gene calls are TRBV24-1 and TRBJ2-3; 9 bases align to TRBD1. J was trimmed by 14 bases and V by 5 bases; bases with no gene match: 7. The CDR3 loop spans 12 amino acids. Germline CDR1 is KGHDR and CDR2 is SFDVKD. The CDR3 here is CATSAGTGKVYF. The CDR3 DNA follows: TGTGCCACCAGTGCAGGGACAGGGAAGGTGTATTTT.

The table lists this clone with a few counts. V is TRBV7-3 and J is TRBJ1-1; D perhaps matches TRBD1 (6 bases). Trimming left V 2 bases short and J 1 base short, with 11 bases between. The CDR3 extends over 15 amino acids. Germline assignment: CDR1 SGHTA and CDR2 FQGTGA. The CDR3 sequence: CASSLRAGANTEAFF. In DNA form, the CDR3 reads TGTGCCAGCAGCTTACGAGCGGGGGCGAACACTGAAGCTTTCTTT.

The V call is TRBV19, the J call TRBJ1-1, with D maybe TRBD1 (6 bases). This CDR3 contains 13 residues. Germline V lookup: CDR1 LNHDA, CDR2 SQIVND (reference sequence). V lost 4 bases and J lost 2, with 8 bases in between. CDR3 nucleotides: TGTGCCAGTAGTAATGGGGGCAACACTGAAGCTTTCTTT. Translated, it gives CASSNGGNTEAFF.